This record concerns one TCR beta chain sequence. This CDR3 spans 13 amino acids. V was shortened by 11 bases and J by 3 bases, with 16 bases between the two germline ends. CDR1 is SNHLY and CDR2 is FYNNEI in the germline V gene. Sequencing used immunoSEQ multiplex PCR; TCRdb keeps in-frame clones, though not all of them. The sample includes about 200,000 clones, around four fifths of them seen just once. These data belong to a study of blood T cell repertoires in COVID-19. Whole-study context: Acute and convalescent COVID-19 specimens originated in the United States, Italy and Spain.

The J gene is TRBJ1-2, the V gene TRBV2, with a tentative D call TRBD1 (5 bases). Sequencing input: peripheral blood. The clonotype comes from a woman older than 75 with active or convalescent COVID-19. DNA of the CDR3: TGTGCCGGGGGGGAAGAAGGCTACTATGGCTACACCTTC. This encodes CAGGEEGYYGYTF.